The entry that follows covers one T cell receptor beta chain sequence. Clones were sequenced by immunoSEQ multiplex PCR, and TCRdb holds only the in-frame ones, with some missing. The sample records around 360,000 clones, more than 75% being singletons. This sample stems from a study of blood T cell repertoires in COVID-19. As for the study in general: T cells, B-cell-depleted T cells, or PBMCs supplied cDNA or gDNA.

The CDR3 spans 14 residues. The junction had 8 bases not matched to a gene; V was cut back by 0 bases and J by 6 bases. CDR1 is SQVTM, CDR2 ANQGSEA, per germline. This chain connects TRBV29-1 to TRBJ2-7; 7 nucleotides line up with TRBD2. The sequenced sample was peripheral blood. The TCR comes from a woman aged 25 to 39 with COVID-19, enrolled during active disease. CDR3 in DNA: TGCAGCGTTGAAGAATCCAGGGAGGGTGGCGAGCAGTACTTC. This translates into CSVEESREGGEQYF.